Listed here is a single T cell receptor (beta chain). The data were obtained in a study of CD8 T cells in Susac syndrome. Healthy donors, matched for age and sex, constituted the control group. Germline V lookup: CDR1 MGHDK, CDR2 SYGVNS. CDR3 length: 14 residues. Deletions cut 8 bases from V and 7 bases from J, with 17 bases between. RNA, at roughly 0.45 to 1 ug, was reverse transcribed with random hexamers. TCRdb reprocessed the immunoSEQ multiplex PCR reads with MiXCR, giving one entry per CDR3 protein. Counted here are about 190,000 distinct CDR3 sequences, approximately 94% occurring once; the ten biggest clones make up 0.1%.

The sequenced sample consisted of CD4+ T cells from PBMCs. V usage is TRBV25-1 and J usage is TRBJ1-4, with D perhaps TRBD1 (5 bases). The receptor's source is a human donor in good health. CDR3 protein: CASGFGGFAEKLFF. CDR3 in DNA: TGTGCCAGCGGATTTGGGGGGTTTGCTGAAAAACTGTTTTTT. Variable domain in full (rest from reference TRBV25-1 and TRBJ1-4): EADIYQTPRYLVIGTGKKITLECSQTMGHDKMYWYQQDPGMELHLIHYSYGVNSTEKGDLSSESTVSRIRTEHFPLTLESARPSHTSQYLCASGFGGFAEKLFFGSGTQLSVL.